The 30 T cell receptor beta chains below were found in one sample sequenced in a study of molecular identifiers for immune sequencing clone quantification. Each CDR3 protein is one row after TCRdb ran MiXCR on the PCR reads. The table includes more than 450,000 distinct CDR3 sequences, 25% detected once. Sequenced material: naive CD8+ T cells from blood, with Jurkat cell RNA spiked in. Described subset: FACS-sorted CD8+CD4-CCR7+CD45RA+ naive T cells. The receptors were gathered from a human donor in good health. Some libraries in this study had Jurkat cell RNA spiked in.

This clonotype was seen many times. The gene calls are TRBV4-1 and TRBJ2-7; D unclear. V gave up 1 base and J gave up 7 bases, with 11 bases separating them. Germline CDR1 MGHRA, CDR2 YSYEKL. This CDR3 spans 13 amino acids. Written as DNA, the CDR3 is TGCGCCAGCAGCCAAGGGCCCGAGGAGGAGCAGTACTTC. Translated, it gives CASSQGPEEEQYF.

The chain recombines TRBV27 with TRBJ2-3; 7 bases match TRBD1. The V gene end was trimmed by 5 bases and the J gene end by 3 bases; junction bases not matched to a gene: 14. The germline V gene has CDR1 MNHEY and CDR2 SMNVEV (reference sequence). The CDR3 has 17 residues. CDR3 sequence reads: CASSPETGSDLTDTQYF. The CDR3 DNA follows: TGTGCCAGCAGTCCCGAGACAGGGTCCGATCTGACAGATACGCAGTATTTT.

Note on this clonotype: Mismatch with germline at one junction end may stem from a read error. This chain connects TRBV18 to TRBJ2-3; D uncertain. CDR1 KGHSH and CDR2 LQKENI come from the germline V gene. This CDR3 region has 13 residues. The CDR3 reads CASPDPVTDKQYF. DNA of the CDR3: TGTGCCAGCCCGGACCCAGTCACAGATAAGCAGTATTTT.

To note about this clonotype: A much larger clone differs by one base, so this may be a read error. Here the CDR3 DNA reads TGTGCCAGCAGCTTCGGGGGACTAGCGTTTACAGATACGCAGTATTTT. This translates into CASSFGGLAFTDTQYF. The rearrangement uses TRBV7-6 and TRBJ2-3; 10 nucleotides match TRBD2. The CDR3 is made up of 16 amino acids. In germline, CDR1 is SGHVS, CDR2 FNYEAQ. The V and J ends lost 3 bases and 3 bases, in that order; junction bases with no gene match: 6.

This clonotype appeared a few times. The rearrangement uses TRBV25-1 and TRBJ2-2, with D maybe TRBD1 (6 bases). Germline values: CDR1 MGHDK, CDR2 SYGVNS. V gave up 3 bases and J gave up 0 bases, with 11 bases separating them. This CDR3 contains 16 residues. The CDR3 spells CASSDVDSSNTGELFF. The DNA for the CDR3 is TGTGCCAGCAGTGACGTGGACAGCTCGAACACCGGGGAGCTGTTTTTT. The full variable domain, in which reference TRBV25-1 and TRBJ2-2 provide the parts outside the CDR3, is EADIYQTPRYLVIGTGKKITLECSQTMGHDKMYWYQQDPGMELHLIHYSYGVNSTEKGDLSSESTVSRIRTEHFPLTLESARPSHTSQYLCASSDVDSSNTGELFFGEGSRLTVL.

This sequence joins TRBV20-1 and TRBJ2-5; 8 bases are shared with TRBD2. V trimming: 0 bases; J trimming: 5 bases; junction bases outside the gene matches: 11. This CDR3 is built from 16 residues. Germline V gene lookup returns CDR1 DFQATT and CDR2 SNEGSKA (reference sequence). The DNA for the CDR3 is TGCAGTGCTAGAGATAGGAGCGGGAGCGTCCGGGAGACCCAGTACTTC. Its protein product is CSARDRSGSVRETQYF.

V is TRBV27 and J is TRBJ2-7; D is tentatively TRBD1 or TRBD2 (5 bases each). Germline V CDR1 and CDR2: MNHEY, SMNVEV (reference sequence). Deletions cut 2 bases from V and 4 bases from J, with 21 bases between. This CDR3 comprises 17 residues. The CDR3 coding sequence is TGTGCCAGCAGTTTAGGGGACCCGAGAGCCGGGCTGTACGAGCAGTACTTC. This sequence encodes CASSLGDPRAGLYEQYF.

This clonotype was counted a few times. V and J are TRBV24-1 and TRBJ2-3; D unclear. Trimming removed 7 bases from V and 4 bases from J, with 14 bases in between. Looked up from germline, CDR1 is KGHDR and CDR2 is SFDVKD. The CDR3 loop spans 14 amino acids. The CDR3 loop reads CATRPAYGPDTQYF. CDR3 DNA: TGTGCCACCAGACCAGCCTATGGCCCAGATACGCAGTATTTT.

The chain uses TRBV11-3 and TRBJ1-1; no definite D call. Germline V lookup: CDR1 SGHNT, CDR2 YENEEA. The ends were cut back, 4 bases at V and 4 bases at J, with 13 bases in the middle. This CDR3 has 14 amino acids. DNA for the CDR3: TGTGCCAGCAGCTCCGAGACGGCGAGCACTGAAGCTTTCTTT. Protein sequence: CASSSETASTEAFF.

As to this clonotype: One junction end disagrees with the germline gene, perhaps due to a read error. The V and J genes are TRBV2 and TRBJ1-1; D call uncertain. CDR1 is SNHLY, CDR2 FYNNEI, per germline. This CDR3 region has 16 residues. The CDR3 DNA sequence: TGTGCCAGCAGTGACGGTTGGGCGGGGATGAACACTGAAGCTCTCTTT. This codes for CASSDGWAGMNTEALF.

The rearrangement uses TRBV6-2 or TRBV6-3 and TRBJ2-7, with D perhaps matching TRBD2 (6 bases). The V end lost 6 bases, the J end lost 3 bases, and 18 bases lay between the germline ends. CDR1 is MNHEY, CDR2 SVGEGT, per germline. This CDR3 has 15 residues. CDR3 region: CASSSPRGGIYEQYF. The CDR3 bases are TGTGCCAGCAGCTCCCCACGGGGCGGGATCTACGAGCAGTACTTC.

On this clonotype itself: A single base separates this from a much larger clone, so it may be a read error. It is likely a read error, because the conserved phenylalanine at the end of the CDR3 is missing. The genes are TRBV7-3 and TRBJ2-3; the D gene could be TRBD1 or TRBD2 (6 bases each). The V gene's germline CDR1 is SGHTA and CDR2 FQGTGA. The CDR3 spans 15 residues. Trimming took 6 bases from V and 2 from J, leaving 15 bases between them. The CDR3 DNA reads as TGTGCCAGCAGTATTACTGGGGGGCCCACAGATACGCAGTATTCT. Protein sequence: CASSITGGPTDTQYS.

Regarding this clonotype: One base away lies a much larger clone, so this may be a sequencing read error. The V and J genes are TRBV29-1 and TRBJ1-1; a weak D match, TRBD1 (6 bases). The CDR3 extends over 12 amino acids. The germline CDR1 and CDR2 sequences are SQVTM and ANQGSEA. V was cut by 7 bases and J by 4 bases, with 13 bases left in between. The CDR3: CSADRCFTEAFF. CDR3 in DNA: TGCAGCGCTGACAGGTGTTTCACTGAAGCTTTCTTT.

J is TRBJ2-7 and V is TRBV4-1; D is possibly TRBD1 (6 bases). Trimming left V 0 bases short and J 3 bases short, with 12 bases between. The length of the CDR3 is 15 residues. Per germline, CDR1 MGHRA and CDR2 YSYEKL. The CDR3: CASSQEPDRSYEQYF. CDR3 sequence (DNA): TGCGCCAGCAGCCAAGAACCCGACAGGAGCTACGAGCAGTACTTC.

As to this clonotype: A much more abundant neighbour one base away suggests this may be a read error. V and J are TRBV28 and TRBJ1-6; D possibly corresponds to TRBD1 (5 bases). The CDR3 spans 12 residues. Germline V lookup: CDR1 MDHEN, CDR2 SYDVKM. The CDR3 reads CASSPGLDVLPF. The CDR3 coding sequence is TGTGCCAGCAGCCCAGGGTTGGACGTTCTCCCCTTT.

The chain joins TRBV20-1 to TRBJ2-1, with 9 bases aligning to TRBD2. The CDR3 is made up of 17 amino acids. Germline CDR1 and CDR2: DFQATT and SNEGSKA (reference sequence). V was clipped by 3 bases and J by 4 bases; unmatched bases: 13. The CDR3: CSASIIRAGGPYNEQFF. The CDR3 region has the DNA TGCAGTGCTAGTATCATACGCGCGGGGGGGCCGTACAATGAGCAGTTCTTC.

The chain carries TRBV30 and TRBJ2-5; D may be TRBD1 (6 bases). This CDR3 comprises 14 residues. Trimming shortened V by 2 bases and J by 5 bases, and 15 bases separated the two germline ends. The germline gives CDR1 GTSNPN, CDR2 SVGIG (reference sequence). The CDR3 region is CAWSRTAFSETQYF. DNA for the CDR3: TGTGCCTGGAGTCGGACAGCCTTTAGTGAGACCCAGTACTTC.

Only a few counts were recorded for this clonotype. Since a much larger clone is just one base distant, this may be a read error. No conserved phenylalanine or tryptophan is present at the end of the CDR3, so a read error is the likely explanation. The genes are TRBV12-3 or TRBV12-4 and TRBJ1-5; maybe TRBD1 (5 bases). V was shortened by 7 bases and J by 5 bases, with 18 bases between the two germline ends. The CDR3 loop spans 15 amino acids. The CDR3 protein is CASTLLTGEDQPQHS. The DNA of the CDR3 is TGTGCCAGCACCCTCTTGACGGGGGAAGATCAGCCCCAGCATTCT.

With regard to this clonotype: Its ends do not fully match the called genes, so a read error is possible. The chain recombines TRBV7-2 with TRBJ2-7, with TRBD1 matching 9 bases. The germline V gene has CDR1 SGHTA and CDR2 FQGNSA. There are 18 residues in the CDR3. Written as DNA, the CDR3 is TGTGCCCGCAGCCTCCTCCCGGGACAGGGTATAACTTCCTACGCGCAGTACTTC. Amino acid sequence: CARSLLPGQGITSYAQYF.

The chain carries TRBV10-3 and TRBJ2-7; weak D call: TRBD1 (6 bases). This CDR3 contains 14 residues. Germline V CDR1 and CDR2: ENHRY, SYGVKD. Trimming cost V 2 bases and J 3 bases, with 11 bases left between them. The CDR3 sequence is CAISETDRNYEQYF. The CDR3 region has the DNA TGTGCCATCAGTGAGACGGACAGAAACTACGAGCAGTACTTC.

Regarding this clonotype: It is likely a read error, because the conserved phenylalanine at the end of the CDR3 is missing. The chain has TRBV28 and TRBJ2-1; possible D gene TRBD2, 6 bases. The germline V gene encodes CDR1 MDHEN and CDR2 SYDVKM. CDR3 length: 17 residues. CDR3 sequence (DNA): TGTGCCAGCGGTTTTACGGTAGCGGCTAGCTCCTACAATGAGCAGTTCCTC. It yields the protein CASGFTVAASSYNEQFL.

V usage is TRBV5-6 and J usage is TRBJ2-7, with 8 bases aligning to TRBD1. Germline lookup yields CDR1 SGHDT and CDR2 YYEEEE. V shed 0 bases, J shed 2 bases, and the junction held 4 bases outside the gene matches. The CDR3 is 15 amino acids. CDR3 DNA sequence: TGTGCCAGCAGCTTGGTGGGCAGGGGGCCCTACGAGCAGTACTTC. This translates into CASSLVGRGPYEQYF.

This clonotype was counted a few times. CDR3 amino acids: CASSETTGGETQYF. CDR3 in DNA: TGTGCCAGCAGTGAAACTACAGGGGGAGAGACCCAGTACTTC. The chain joins TRBV27 to TRBJ2-5; the match to TRBD1 covers 8 bases. In germline, CDR1 is MNHEY, CDR2 SMNVEV (reference sequence). The ends lost 5 bases at V and 4 bases at J; junction bases unmatched: 6. This CDR3 has 14 residues.

The V call is TRBV19, the J call TRBJ2-5; TRBD2 might be the D (6 bases). Trimming stripped 6 bases from V and 5 bases from J, with 13 bases between. The germline V gene has CDR1 LNHDA and CDR2 SQIVND (reference sequence). The CDR3 runs 13 residues. The CDR3 loop reads CASSPGGMETQYF. CDR3 coding DNA: TGTGCCAGTAGCCCTGGCGGGATGGAGACCCAGTACTTC.

This clonotype was counted a few times. The rearrangement links TRBV11-2 to TRBJ1-3; D might be TRBD1 (6 bases). Germline CDR1 SGHAT, CDR2 FQNNGV. Trimming removed 5 bases at V and 0 bases at J, with 17 bases between. The CDR3 spans 17 residues. CDR3 amino acids: CASSGYRDTSSGNTIYF. The CDR3 nucleotides read TGTGCCAGCAGCGGGTACCGGGACACGAGCTCTGGAAACACCATATATTTT.

The rearrangement links TRBV27 to TRBJ2-1, with 9 bases matching TRBD2. The V gene's germline CDR1 is MNHEY and CDR2 SMNVEV (reference sequence). V was clipped by 5 bases and J by 5 bases; unmatched bases: 13. The CDR3 has 17 amino acids. The CDR3 nucleotides are TGTGCCAGCAGTAAAGTCGGGGTAGCGGGGGTGAACAATGAGCAGTTCTTC. It yields the protein CASSKVGVAGVNNEQFF.

The V and J genes are TRBV7-6 and TRBJ2-2; 14 nucleotides line up with TRBD2. Germline V gene data show CDR1 as SGHVS and CDR2 as FNYEAQ. CDR3 size: 18 residues. With 5 bases clipped from V and 3 bases from J, the junction kept 8 bases outside the gene matches. The CDR3 reads CASSEGLAGVIDTGELFF. Here the CDR3 DNA reads TGTGCCAGCAGCGAGGGACTAGCGGGAGTTATCGACACCGGGGAGCTGTTTTTT.

This clonotype was recorded a few times. This chain connects TRBV12-3 or TRBV12-4 to TRBJ2-7, with 7 bases identical to TRBD2. V was clipped by 3 bases and J by 5 bases; unmatched bases: 10. This CDR3 has 15 residues. The CDR3 coding sequence is TGTGCCAGCAGTTTGTCTGGGAGGGATTACAACGAGCAGTACTTC. It translates to CASSLSGRDYNEQYF.

Only a few counts were recorded for this clonotype. The junction departs from the called germline gene at one end, perhaps through a read error. CDR3 loop: CASSFSGQSNPPQHF. The CDR3 DNA reads TGTGCCAGCAGTTTTTCGGGACAGAGCAATCCGCCCCAGCATTTT. The rearrangement uses TRBV27 and TRBJ1-5; 7 bases are shared with TRBD1. This CDR3 region has 15 residues. Germline V CDR1 and CDR2: MNHEY, SMNVEV (reference sequence).

Worth noting for this clonotype: A much larger clone is a single base away; this may be a read error. This chain uses TRBV20-1 with TRBJ2-7; D may correspond to TRBD1 or TRBD2 (5 bases each). Trimming took off 6 bases at V and 6 bases at J, with 15 bases between the two ends. This CDR3 has 12 amino acids. Looked up from germline, CDR1 is DFQATT and CDR2 is SNEGSKA (reference sequence). The CDR3 reads CSALGPTAEQYF. Here the CDR3 DNA reads TGCAGTGCCCTGGGACCGACTGCCGAGCAGTACTTC.